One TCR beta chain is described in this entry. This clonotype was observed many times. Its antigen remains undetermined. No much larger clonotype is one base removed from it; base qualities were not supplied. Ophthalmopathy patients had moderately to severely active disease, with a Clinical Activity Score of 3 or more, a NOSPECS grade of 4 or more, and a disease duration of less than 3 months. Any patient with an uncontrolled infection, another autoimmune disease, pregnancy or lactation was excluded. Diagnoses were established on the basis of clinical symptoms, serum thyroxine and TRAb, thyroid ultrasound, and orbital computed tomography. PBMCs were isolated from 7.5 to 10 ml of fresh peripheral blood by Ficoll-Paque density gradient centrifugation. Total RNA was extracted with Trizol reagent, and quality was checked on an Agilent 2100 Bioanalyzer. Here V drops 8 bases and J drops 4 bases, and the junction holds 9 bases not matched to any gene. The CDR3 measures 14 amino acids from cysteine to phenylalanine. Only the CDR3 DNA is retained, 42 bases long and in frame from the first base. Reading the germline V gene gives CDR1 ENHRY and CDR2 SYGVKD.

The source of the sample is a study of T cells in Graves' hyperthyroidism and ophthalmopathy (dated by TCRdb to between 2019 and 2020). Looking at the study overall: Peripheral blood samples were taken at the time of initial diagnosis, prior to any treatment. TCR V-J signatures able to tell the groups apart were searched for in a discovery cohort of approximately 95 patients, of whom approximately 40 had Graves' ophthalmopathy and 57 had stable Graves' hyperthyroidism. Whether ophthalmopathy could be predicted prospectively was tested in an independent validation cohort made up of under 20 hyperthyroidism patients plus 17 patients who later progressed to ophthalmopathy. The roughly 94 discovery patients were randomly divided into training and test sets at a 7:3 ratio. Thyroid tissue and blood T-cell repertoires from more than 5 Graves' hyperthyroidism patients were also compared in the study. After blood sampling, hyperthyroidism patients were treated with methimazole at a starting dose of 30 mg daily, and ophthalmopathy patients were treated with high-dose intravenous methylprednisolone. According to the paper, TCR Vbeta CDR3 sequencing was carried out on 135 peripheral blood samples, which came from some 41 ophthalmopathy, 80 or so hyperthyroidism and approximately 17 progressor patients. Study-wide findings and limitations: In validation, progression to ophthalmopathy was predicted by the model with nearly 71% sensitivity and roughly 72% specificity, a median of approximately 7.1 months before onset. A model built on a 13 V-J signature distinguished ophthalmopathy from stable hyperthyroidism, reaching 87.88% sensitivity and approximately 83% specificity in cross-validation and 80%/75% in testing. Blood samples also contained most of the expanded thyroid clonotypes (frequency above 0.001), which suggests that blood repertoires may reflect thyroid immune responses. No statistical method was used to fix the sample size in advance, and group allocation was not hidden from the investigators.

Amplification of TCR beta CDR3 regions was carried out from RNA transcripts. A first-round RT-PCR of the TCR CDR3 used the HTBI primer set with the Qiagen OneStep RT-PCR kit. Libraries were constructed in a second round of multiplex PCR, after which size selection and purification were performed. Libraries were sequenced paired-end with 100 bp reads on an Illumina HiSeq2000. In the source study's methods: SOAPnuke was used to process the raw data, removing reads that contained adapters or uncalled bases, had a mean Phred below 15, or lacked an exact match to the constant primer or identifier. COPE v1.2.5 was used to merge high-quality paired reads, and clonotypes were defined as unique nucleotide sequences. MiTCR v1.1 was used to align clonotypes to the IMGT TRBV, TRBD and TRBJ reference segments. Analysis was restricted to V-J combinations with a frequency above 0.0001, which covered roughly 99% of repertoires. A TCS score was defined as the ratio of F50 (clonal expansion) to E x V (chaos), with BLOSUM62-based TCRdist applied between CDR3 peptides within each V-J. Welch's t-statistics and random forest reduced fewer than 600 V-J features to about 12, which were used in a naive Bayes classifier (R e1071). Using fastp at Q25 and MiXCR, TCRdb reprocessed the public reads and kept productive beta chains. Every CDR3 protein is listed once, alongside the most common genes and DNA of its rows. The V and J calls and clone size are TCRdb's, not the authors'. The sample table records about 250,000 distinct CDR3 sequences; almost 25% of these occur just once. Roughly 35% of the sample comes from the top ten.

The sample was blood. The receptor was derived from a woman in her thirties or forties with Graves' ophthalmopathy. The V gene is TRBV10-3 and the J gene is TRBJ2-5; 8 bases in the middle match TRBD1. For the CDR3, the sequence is CAISPGTGGETQYF. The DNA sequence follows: TGTGCCATCTCGCCGGGGACAGGAGGAGAGACCCAGTACTTC.